This TCR beta chain emerged from a study of naive and memory T cell subsets. Study conclusions and caveats: Over 85% of naive TCR sequences appeared only once, unlike memory subsets.

CDR3 length: 17 residues. Germline V gene sequence: CDR1 SGHRS, CDR2 YFSETQ. V lost 4 bases and J lost 2; bases outside the gene matches: 11. An equimolar mix of two oligonucleotides served as the beta constant-region primer for TRBC1 and TRBC2. MiXCR was run by TCRdb on the UMI-ligation and nested PCR reads, yielding one entry per CDR3 protein. The table has 130,000 to 150,000 distinct CDR3 sequences, 17% seen once. Comment on this clonotype: As yet, its antigen is unknown.

The rearrangement uses TRBV5-1 and TRBJ1-4; 7 bases match TRBD1. The clonotype comes from a human donor in good health. Sequencing was carried out using naive CD4+ T cells from blood. CDR3 sequence reads: CASSTGQLVRTNEKLFF. The CDR3, as DNA: TGCGCCAGCAGCACGGGACAGCTCGTCCGGACTAATGAAAAACTGTTTTTT.